This TCR beta chain is from a study of blood T cells in healthy people across ages (dated by TCRdb to about 2015). About the full investigation: In model experiments, template switching captured about one uniquely barcoded TCR beta cDNA molecule for every two T cells. To track age-related changes in TCR beta repertoire diversity, the study relied on deep sequencing normalized with unique cDNA molecular identifiers. The donors were divided into four age groups: young (average around 16 years), middle-aged (roughly 40), aged (about 62) and long-lived (around 80). To avoid experimental bias, donors of different ages were distributed randomly across sequencing lanes. Using the same blood draw, the study looked at two additional independent replicas of 1 million unique cDNA reads for two donors, one aged 18 to 30 and the other aged 80 or older.

With regard to this clonotype: No antigen is known for it. Per-base quality was not reported, and no clone a single base away is much larger than it.

Donors were a few dozen systemically healthy Caucasian individuals from Russia aged 6 to 90 years. About 10 milliliters of peripheral blood were drawn from each donor into EDTA-treated Vacutainer tubes. Ficoll-Paque density-gradient centrifugation was used to isolate PBMCs, with at least 6 million per sample. Total RNA, at least 6 micrograms per sample, was extracted from PBMCs with Trizol reagent. For every donor, an aliquot of PBMCs went through flow cytometry to measure the percentages of naive CD45RAhigh/CD27high T cells. The library was generated by 5' RACE. The run used an Illumina HiSeq 2500. The second PCR ran for roughly 7 to 12 cycles and used a J-beta primer mix along with a sample-barcoded 5' primer. Each TCR beta cDNA molecule received a unique molecular identifier from a template-switch 5' adaptor carrying 12 random nucleotides. Each sample yielded at least 3 million CDR3-containing paired-end reads. First-strand cDNA was synthesized from all RNA with the Mint cDNA synthesis kit, primed by a TRBC-specific oligonucleotide. Following uracil-DNA glycosylase treatment, all cDNA underwent a first 18-cycle PCR with the universal primers M1SS and BC2_uni_R. In the paper's pipeline: Normalization of each sample was performed by random selection of 1 million high-quality reads, each carrying a distinct molecular identifier. Instead of being binned into consensus sequences, reads that shared molecular identifiers were thrown out. MiTCR, with a Q25 quality threshold and the strictest error-elimination algorithm, was used for CDR3 identification, clonotype clustering and error correction. A nonparametric unseen species model with Euler transformation was used to estimate a lower bound on total TCR beta diversity. TCRdb reprocessing: public reads trimmed at Q25 with fastp, clones called with MiXCR, in-frame beta chains kept. One record per CDR3 amino acid sequence lists the most common genes and DNA. Clone size and V and J calls follow TCRdb, not the original study. The sample profile shows approximately 940,000 distinct CDR3 sequences; approximately 49% of them were found once. The top ten clones comprise roughly 13% of the sample.

The V and J ends are trimmed by 6 bases and 4 bases, leaving 8 bases between them. The CDR3 spans 12 residues, from the cysteine through the phenylalanine. The kept DNA is CDR3 alone, 36 bases in frame from the first base. The paper's findings and limits, for the study overall: Estimates of total diversity from one million sequenced T cells were regarded as lower bounds and underestimates. Since profiling was done on bulk unsorted PBMCs, naive and antigen-experienced compartments could not be conclusively compared. Because the CMV infection status of the donors was unknown, age-related changes in expanded clonotypes may potentially have been confounded. As age increased, observed TCR beta diversity per million T cells dropped in a roughly linear way, and a significant reduction was already evident by age approximately 40. Observed TCR beta diversity correlated strongly with the percentage of naive T cells measured by flow cytometry. Compared with the aged group, more naive CD4+ T cells, fewer expanded clones and increased TCR diversity were shown by the long-lived group, suggesting age selection.

This clonotype was obtained from a young man in good health. Recombination linked TRBV12-3 or TRBV12-4 to TRBJ2-3; TRBD1 might be the D gene, on 6 matching bases. Sequenced sample: blood. The CDR3 in this case is CASRQGPDTQYF. The bases read TGTGCCAGCAGACAGGGACCAGATACGCAGTATTTT.